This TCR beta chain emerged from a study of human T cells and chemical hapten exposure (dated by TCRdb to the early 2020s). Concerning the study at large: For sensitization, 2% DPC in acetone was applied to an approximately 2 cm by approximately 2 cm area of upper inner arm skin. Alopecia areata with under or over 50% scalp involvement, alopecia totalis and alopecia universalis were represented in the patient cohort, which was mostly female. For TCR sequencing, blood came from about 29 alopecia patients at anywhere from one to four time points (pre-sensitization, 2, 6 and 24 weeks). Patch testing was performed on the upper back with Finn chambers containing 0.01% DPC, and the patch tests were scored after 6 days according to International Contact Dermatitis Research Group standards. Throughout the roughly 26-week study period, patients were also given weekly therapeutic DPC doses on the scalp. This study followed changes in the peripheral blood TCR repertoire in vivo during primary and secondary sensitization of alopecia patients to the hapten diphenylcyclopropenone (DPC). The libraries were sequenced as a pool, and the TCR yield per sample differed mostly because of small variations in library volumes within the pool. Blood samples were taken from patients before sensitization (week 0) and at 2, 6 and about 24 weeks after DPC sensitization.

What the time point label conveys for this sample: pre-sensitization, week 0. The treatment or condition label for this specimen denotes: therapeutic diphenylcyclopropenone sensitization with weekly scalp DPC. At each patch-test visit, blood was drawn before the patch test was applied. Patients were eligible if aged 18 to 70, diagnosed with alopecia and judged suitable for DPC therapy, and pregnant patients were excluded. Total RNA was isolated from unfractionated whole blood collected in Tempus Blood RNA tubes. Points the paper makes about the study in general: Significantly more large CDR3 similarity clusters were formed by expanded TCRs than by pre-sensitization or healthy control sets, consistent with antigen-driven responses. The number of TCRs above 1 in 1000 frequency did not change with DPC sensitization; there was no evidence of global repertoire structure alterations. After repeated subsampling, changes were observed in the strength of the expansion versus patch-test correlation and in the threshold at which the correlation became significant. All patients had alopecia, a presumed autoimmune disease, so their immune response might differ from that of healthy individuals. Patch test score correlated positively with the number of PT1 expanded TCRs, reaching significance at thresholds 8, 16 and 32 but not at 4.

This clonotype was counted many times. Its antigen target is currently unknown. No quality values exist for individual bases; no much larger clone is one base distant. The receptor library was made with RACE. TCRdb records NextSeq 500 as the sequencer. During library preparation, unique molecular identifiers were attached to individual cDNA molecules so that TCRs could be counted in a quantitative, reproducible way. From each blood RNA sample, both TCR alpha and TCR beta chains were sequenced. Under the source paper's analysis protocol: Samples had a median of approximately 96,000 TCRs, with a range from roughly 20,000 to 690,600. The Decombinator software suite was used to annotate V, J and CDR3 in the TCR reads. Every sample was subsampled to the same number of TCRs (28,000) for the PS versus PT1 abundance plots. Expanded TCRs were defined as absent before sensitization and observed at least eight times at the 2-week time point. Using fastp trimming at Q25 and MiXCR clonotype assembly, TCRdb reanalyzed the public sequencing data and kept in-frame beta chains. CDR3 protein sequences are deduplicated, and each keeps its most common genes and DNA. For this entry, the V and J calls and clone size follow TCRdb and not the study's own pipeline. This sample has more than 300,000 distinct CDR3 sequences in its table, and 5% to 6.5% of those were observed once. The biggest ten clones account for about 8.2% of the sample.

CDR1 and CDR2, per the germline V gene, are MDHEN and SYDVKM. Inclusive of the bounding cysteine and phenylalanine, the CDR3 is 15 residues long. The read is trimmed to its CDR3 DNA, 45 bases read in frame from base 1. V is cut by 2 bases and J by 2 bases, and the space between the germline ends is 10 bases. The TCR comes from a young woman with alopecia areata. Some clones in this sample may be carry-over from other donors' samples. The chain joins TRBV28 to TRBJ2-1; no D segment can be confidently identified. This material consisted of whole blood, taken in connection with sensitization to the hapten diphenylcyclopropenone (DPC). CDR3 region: CASSLRAITYNEQFF. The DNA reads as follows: TGTGCCAGCAGTTTACGGGCTATTACCTACAATGAGCAGTTCTTC. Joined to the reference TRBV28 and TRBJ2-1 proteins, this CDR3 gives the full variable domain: DVKVTQSSRYLVKRTGEKVFLECVQDMDHENMFWYRQDPGLGLRLIYFSYDVKMKEKGDIPEGYSVSREKKERFSLILESASTNQTSMYLCASSLRAITYNEQFFGPGTRLTVL.